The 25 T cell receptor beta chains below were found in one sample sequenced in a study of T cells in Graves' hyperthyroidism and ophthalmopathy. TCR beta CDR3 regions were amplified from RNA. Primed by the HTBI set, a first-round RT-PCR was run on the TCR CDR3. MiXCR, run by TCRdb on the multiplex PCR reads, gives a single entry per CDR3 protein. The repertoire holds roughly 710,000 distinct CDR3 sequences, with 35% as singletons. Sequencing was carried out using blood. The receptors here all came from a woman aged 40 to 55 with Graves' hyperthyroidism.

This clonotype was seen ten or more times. The CDR3 bases are TGTGCCAGCAGCGTAGCGTTAGCCACAGTTAACTATGGCTACACCTTC. Translation gives CASSVALATVNYGYTF. V gene TRBV9 combines with J gene TRBJ1-2; D is unresolved. Germline V lookup: CDR1 SGDLS, CDR2 YYNGEE. CDR3 length equals 16 residues. V was clipped by 0 bases and J by 1 base, with 13 bases between them.

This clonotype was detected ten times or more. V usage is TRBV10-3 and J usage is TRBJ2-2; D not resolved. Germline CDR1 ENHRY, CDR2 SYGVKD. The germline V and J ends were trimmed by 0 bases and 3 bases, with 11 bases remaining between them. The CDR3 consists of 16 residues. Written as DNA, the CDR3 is TGTGCCATCAGTGAGTCAGGTGCCGCGGACACCGGGGAGCTGTTTTTT. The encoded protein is CAISESGAADTGELFF.

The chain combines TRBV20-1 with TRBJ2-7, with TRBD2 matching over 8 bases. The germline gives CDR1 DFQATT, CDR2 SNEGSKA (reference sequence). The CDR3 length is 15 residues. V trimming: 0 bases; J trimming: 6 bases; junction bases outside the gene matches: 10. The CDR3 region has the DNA TGCAGTGCTAGAGATATCAGCGGGAGTACCTCCGAGCAGTACTTC. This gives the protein CSARDISGSTSEQYF.

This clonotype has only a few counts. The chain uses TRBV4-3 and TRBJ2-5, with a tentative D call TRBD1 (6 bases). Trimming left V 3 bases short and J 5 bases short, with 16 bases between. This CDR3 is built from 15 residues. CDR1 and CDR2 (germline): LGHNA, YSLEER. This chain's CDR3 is CASSHDRQAWETQYF. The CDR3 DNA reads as TGCGCCAGCAGCCATGACCGACAGGCCTGGGAGACCCAGTACTTC.

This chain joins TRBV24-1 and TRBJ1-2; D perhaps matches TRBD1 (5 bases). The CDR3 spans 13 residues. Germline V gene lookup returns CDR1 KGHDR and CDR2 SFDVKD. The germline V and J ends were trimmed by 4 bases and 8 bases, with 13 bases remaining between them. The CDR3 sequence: CATSESRVSGYTF. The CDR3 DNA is TGTGCCACCAGTGAGTCCAGGGTATCCGGCTACACCTTC.

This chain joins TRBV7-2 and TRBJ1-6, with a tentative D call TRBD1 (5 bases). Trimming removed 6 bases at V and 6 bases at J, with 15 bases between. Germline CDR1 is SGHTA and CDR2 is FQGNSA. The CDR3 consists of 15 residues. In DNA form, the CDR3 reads TGTGCCAGCAGTTTGGAGGGGCCTGTTAATTCACCCCTCCACTTT. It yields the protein CASSLEGPVNSPLHF.

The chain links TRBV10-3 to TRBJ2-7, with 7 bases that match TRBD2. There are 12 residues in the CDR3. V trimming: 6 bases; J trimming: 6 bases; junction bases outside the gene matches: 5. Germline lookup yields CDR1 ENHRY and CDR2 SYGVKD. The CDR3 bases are TGTGCCATCAGCAAGACTAGCCCCGAGCAGTACTTC. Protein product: CAISKTSPEQYF.

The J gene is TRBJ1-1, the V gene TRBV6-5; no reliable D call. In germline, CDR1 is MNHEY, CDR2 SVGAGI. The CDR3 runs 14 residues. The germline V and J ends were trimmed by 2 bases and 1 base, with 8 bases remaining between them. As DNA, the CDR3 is TGTGCCAGCAGTTACCGCTGGGGGAACACTGAAGCTTTCTTT. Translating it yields CASSYRWGNTEAFF.

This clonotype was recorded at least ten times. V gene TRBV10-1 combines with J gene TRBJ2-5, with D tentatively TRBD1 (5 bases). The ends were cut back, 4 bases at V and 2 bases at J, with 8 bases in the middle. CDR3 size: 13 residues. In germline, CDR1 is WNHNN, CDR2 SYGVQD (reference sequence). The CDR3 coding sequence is TGCGCCAGCAGTGGACAGCCACAAGAGACCCAGTACTTC. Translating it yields CASSGQPQETQYF.

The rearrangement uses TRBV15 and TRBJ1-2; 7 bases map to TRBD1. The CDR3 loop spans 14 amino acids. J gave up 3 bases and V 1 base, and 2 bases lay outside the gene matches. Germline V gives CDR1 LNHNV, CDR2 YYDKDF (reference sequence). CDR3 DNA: TGTGCCACCAGCAGAGTTGACAGGGACTATGGCTACACCTTC. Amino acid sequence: CATSRVDRDYGYTF.

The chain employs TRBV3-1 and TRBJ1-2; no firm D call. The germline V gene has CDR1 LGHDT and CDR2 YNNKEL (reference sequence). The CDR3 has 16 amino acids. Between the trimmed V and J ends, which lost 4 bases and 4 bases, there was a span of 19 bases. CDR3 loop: CASSLRAIMGSYGYTF. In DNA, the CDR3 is TGTGCCAGCAGCCTCCGCGCTATAATGGGCAGCTATGGCTACACCTTC.

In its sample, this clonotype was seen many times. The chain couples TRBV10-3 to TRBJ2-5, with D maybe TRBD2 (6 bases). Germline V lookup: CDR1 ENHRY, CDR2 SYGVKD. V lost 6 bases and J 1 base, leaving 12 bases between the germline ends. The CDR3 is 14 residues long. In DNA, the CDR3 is TGTGCCATCAGGGAGGCGGGGCCCCAAGAGACCCAGTACTTC. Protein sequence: CAIREAGPQETQYF.

The CDR3: CASSVEGEAYEAFF. The CDR3 DNA follows: TGTGCCAGCAGCGTAGAAGGAGAGGCCTATGAAGCTTTCTTT. The gene calls are TRBV9 and TRBJ1-1; D is unclear. Germline CDR1 reads SGDLS; CDR2 reads YYNGEE. The CDR3 runs 14 residues. V was trimmed by 0 bases and J by 7 bases, leaving 13 bases between them.

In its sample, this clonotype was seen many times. CDR3 sequence reads: CAISQDSSGANVLTF. Here the CDR3 DNA reads TGTGCCATCAGCCAGGACAGCTCTGGGGCCAACGTCCTGACTTTC. This chain joins TRBV10-3 and TRBJ2-6, with D tentatively TRBD1 (6 bases). CDR1 is ENHRY and CDR2 is SYGVKD in the germline V gene. Trimming left V 6 bases short and J 0 bases short, with 9 bases between. This CDR3 has 15 amino acids.

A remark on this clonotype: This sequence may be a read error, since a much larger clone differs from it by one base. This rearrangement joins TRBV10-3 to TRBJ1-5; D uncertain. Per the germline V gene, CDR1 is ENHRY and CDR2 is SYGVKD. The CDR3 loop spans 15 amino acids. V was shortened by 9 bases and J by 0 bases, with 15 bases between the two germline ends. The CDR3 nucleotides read TGTGCCATACGAGACGGCGGGGTTAGCAATCAGCCCCAGCATTTT. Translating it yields CAIRDGGVSNQPQHF.

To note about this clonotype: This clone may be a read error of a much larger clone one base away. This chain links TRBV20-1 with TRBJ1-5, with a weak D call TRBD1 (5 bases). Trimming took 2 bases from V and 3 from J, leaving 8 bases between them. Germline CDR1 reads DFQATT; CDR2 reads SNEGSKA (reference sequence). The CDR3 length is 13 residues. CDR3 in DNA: TGCAGTGCTAGACCCGGGACCAATCAGCCCCAGCATTTT. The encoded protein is CSARPGTNQPQHF.

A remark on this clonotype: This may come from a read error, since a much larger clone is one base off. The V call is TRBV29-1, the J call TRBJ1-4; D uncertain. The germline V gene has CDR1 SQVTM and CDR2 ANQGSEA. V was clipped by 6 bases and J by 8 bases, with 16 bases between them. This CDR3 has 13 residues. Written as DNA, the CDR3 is TGCAGCGTGGGATCGGGAGATGGCGAAAAACTGTTTTTT. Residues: CSVGSGDGEKLFF.

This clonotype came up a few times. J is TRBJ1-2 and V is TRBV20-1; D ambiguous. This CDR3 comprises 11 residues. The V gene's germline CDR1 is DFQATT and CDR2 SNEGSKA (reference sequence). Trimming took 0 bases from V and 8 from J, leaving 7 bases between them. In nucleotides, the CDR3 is TGCAGTGCTAGAGAAGGGAGCGGCTACACCTTC. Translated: CSAREGSGYTF.

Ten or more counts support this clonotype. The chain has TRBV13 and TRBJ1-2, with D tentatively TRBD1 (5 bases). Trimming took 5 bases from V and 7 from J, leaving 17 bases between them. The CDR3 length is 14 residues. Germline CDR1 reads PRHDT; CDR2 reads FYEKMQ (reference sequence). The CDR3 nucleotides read TGTGCCAGCAGCCAAACAGGAGGCTGCTGTGGCTACACCTTC. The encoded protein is CASSQTGGCCGYTF.

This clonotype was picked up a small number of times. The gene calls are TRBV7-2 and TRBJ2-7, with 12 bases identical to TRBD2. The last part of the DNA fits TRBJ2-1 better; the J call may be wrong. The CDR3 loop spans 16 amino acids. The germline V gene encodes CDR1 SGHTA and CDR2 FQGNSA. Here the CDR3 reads CASSLQWTSGIDEQFF. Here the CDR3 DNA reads TGTGCCAGCAGCTTACAGTGGACTAGCGGGATCGATGAGCAGTTCTTC.

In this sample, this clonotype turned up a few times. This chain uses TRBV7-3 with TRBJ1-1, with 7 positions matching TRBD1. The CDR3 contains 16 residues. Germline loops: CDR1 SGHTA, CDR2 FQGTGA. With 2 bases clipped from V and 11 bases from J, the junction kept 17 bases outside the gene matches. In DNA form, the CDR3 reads TGTGCCAGCAGCTTAGATCTCCTTAGACAGGGAAGTAATGCTTTCTTT. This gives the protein CASSLDLLRQGSNAFF.

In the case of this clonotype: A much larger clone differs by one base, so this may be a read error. Here the CDR3 reads CASMEDSNQPQLF. In DNA, the CDR3 is TGTGCCAGCATGGAGGATAGCAATCAGCCCCAGCTTTTT. The chain links TRBV2 to TRBJ1-5; no definite D call. The CDR3 runs to 13 residues. The germline V gene encodes CDR1 SNHLY and CDR2 FYNNEI.

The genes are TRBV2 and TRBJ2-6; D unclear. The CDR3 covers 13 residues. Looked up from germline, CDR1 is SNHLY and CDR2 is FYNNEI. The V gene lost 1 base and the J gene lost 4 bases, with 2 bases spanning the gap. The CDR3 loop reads CASSEGGANVLTF. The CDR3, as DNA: TGTGCCAGCAGTGAAGGCGGGGCCAACGTCCTGACTTTC.

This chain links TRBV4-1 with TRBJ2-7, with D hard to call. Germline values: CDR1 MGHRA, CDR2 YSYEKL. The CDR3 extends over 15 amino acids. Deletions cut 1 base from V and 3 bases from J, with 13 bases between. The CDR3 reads CASSQVFDPSYEQYF. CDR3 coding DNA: TGCGCCAGCAGCCAAGTTTTTGACCCCAGCTACGAGCAGTACTTC.

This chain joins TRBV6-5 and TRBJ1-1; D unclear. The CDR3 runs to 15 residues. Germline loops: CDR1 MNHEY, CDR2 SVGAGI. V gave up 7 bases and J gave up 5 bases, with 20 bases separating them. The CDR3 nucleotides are TGTGCCAGCAACACGGTGGGTCGGGGAGGTACTGAAGCTTTCTTT. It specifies CASNTVGRGGTEAFF.